The rows below give T cell receptor beta chains drawn from one sample of a study of blood T cell repertoires in COVID-19. The data were produced by immunoSEQ multiplex PCR, yet TCRdb's version contains in-frame clones alone and is incomplete. The repertoire holds 60,000 to 75,000 clones, with roughly four fifths as singletons. The sample comprised peripheral blood. The origin of the receptors is a woman aged 80 or over with acute or convalescent COVID-19. The CDR3 runs from the conserved cysteine through the conserved F or W. A D gene is named only where the DNA matches it firmly. The size entry is marked missing in some rows and otherwise reads once, few, many or a size class.

TRBV18	.	TRBJ1-4	TRBD1	TGTGCCAGCTCGCCCGGGACAGGGAATGAAAAACTGTTTTTT	CASSPGTGNEKLFF
TRBV13	.	TRBJ2-4	TRBD1	TGTGCCAGCAGCTTGGTAGGGGACAGGGGGCAAAACATTCAGTACTTC	CASSLVGDRGQNIQYF
TRBV15	.	TRBJ2-5	.	TGTGCCACCAGCAGAGCCCCTCAAGAGACCCAGTACTTC	CATSRAPQETQYF
TRBV25-1	.	TRBJ2-5	.	TGTGCCAGCAGCGGCAGGGTGGTGACAGAGACCCAGTACTTC	CASSGRVVTETQYF
TRBV21-1	.	TRBJ2-3	.	TGTGCCAGCAGCAATGATGTTCGGGTCGAAGATACGCAGTATTTT	CASSNDVRVEDTQYF
TRBV9	.	TRBJ1-1	.	TGTGCCAGCAGCCCCCACCCCGGGGGGGGGAGCACTGAAGCTTTCTTT	CASSPHPGGGSTEAFF
TRBV3-1/TRBV3-2	once	TRBJ1-1	.	TGTGCCAGCAGCCAAGGAGCAGGGGACACTGAAGCTTTCTTT	CASSQGAGDTEAFF
TRBV5-1	.	TRBJ2-1	.	TGCGCCAGCAGCACCGGCTCCCGAGACTTGAGGGAGTTCTTC	CASSTGSRDLREFF
TRBV19	.	TRBJ2-7	.	TGTGCCACCAGGTATTCCTACGAGCAGTACTTC	CATRYSYEQYF
TRBV2	.	TRBJ2-1	TRBD1	TGTGCCAGCAGACAGGGGCGCAATGAGCAGTTCTTC	CASRQGRNEQFF
TRBV19	few	TRBJ1-6	.	TGTGCCAGTTCTCAGGGATTTTCCTATAATTCACCCCTCCACTTT	CASSQGFSYNSPLHF
TRBV5-4	few	TRBJ2-7	.	TGTGCCAGCAGCTTAAGCTCTCTGAGCTCCTACGAGCAGTACTTC	CASSLSSLSSYEQYF
TRBV7-9	once	TRBJ2-7	TRBD2	TGTGCCAGCAGCCGACTAGCGGGAAACTACGAGCAGTACTTC	CASSRLAGNYEQYF
TRBV27	.	TRBJ1-2	TRBD1	TGTGCCAGCAGTTACCGGGACAGGGGGAGGGGCTATGGCTACACCTTC	CASSYRDRGRGYGYTF
TRBV5-1	.	TRBJ2-2	TRBD2	TGCGCCAGCAGTACCCTGACTAGCGGAAAAACCGGGGAGCTGTTTTTT	CASSTLTSGKTGELFF
TRBV19	.	TRBJ2-1	TRBD2	TGTGCCAGTAGTATAGATCTTCGGGGGGGGAGCTCCTACAATGAGCAGTTCTTC	CASSIDLRGGSSYNEQFF